This T cell receptor (beta chain) is drawn from a study of T cells after yellow fever vaccination. The overall study: With SMART-Seq v4 Ultra Low Input, the fractions containing low cell numbers were prepared. Overall study results and limits: The secondary response peaked faster, at day 5 versus 15, but was weaker. A limited proportion of clonotypes was detected within both the CD4 and CD8 compartments.

The V gene end was trimmed by 1 base and the J gene end by 3 bases; junction bases not matched to a gene: 17. The CDR3 contains 20 residues. Germline lookup yields CDR1 MNHNS and CDR2 SASEGT. This clonotype has more than one count but fewer than ten. As TCR cDNA was made by 5'RACE template switching, a universal primer site and UMIs were added. MiXCR was run by TCRdb on the 5' RACE reads, yielding one entry per CDR3 protein. Among over 85,000 distinct CDR3 sequences listed, under 9% were seen once. The chain has TRBV6-1 and TRBJ2-1, with TRBD2 identical over 8 bases. The source was CD8+ T cells not binding an NS4B(214-222) dextramer, sorted from PBMCs, collected around 16 days after the first yellow fever vaccination. The source is a man between 18 and 29 years old who received the YFV17D yellow fever vaccine. The DNA of the CDR3 is TGTGCCAGCAGTGAAGGACTAGCGCGGACTCCGGAACATGTCTACAATGAGCAGTTCTTC. This encodes CASSEGLARTPEHVYNEQFF.